The clone carrying this T cell receptor beta chain was picked up one time. These data originate in a study of blood T cell repertoires in COVID-19. Study-level information: COVID-19 samples from acute and convalescent phases originated in the United States, Italy and Spain.

The CDR3 is 15 amino acids. Germline V gene data show CDR1 as SNHLY and CDR2 as FYNNEI. Losses at the gene ends were 3 bases for V and 4 bases for J; bases not matched to a gene: 5. Original processing notes: Amplifying reference gene primers gave estimates of nucleated cell counts. Assay used: immunoSEQ multiplex PCR; TCRdb lists only in-frame clones, some missing. The V and J calls and clone size come from that table; D and trimming were worked out from the DNA. The top ten clones hold 17% of a sample with around 20,000 clones, about 86% of them seen once. Sequencing used peripheral blood. The chain is built from TRBV2 and TRBJ2-5; TRBD1 matches 10 bases. The TCR was taken from a man aged 65-85 years with acute or convalescent COVID-19. CDR3 in amino acids: CASSDRDRGGETQYF. The CDR3 region has the DNA TGTGCCAGCAGTGATAGGGACAGGGGTGGAGAGACCCAGTACTTC.